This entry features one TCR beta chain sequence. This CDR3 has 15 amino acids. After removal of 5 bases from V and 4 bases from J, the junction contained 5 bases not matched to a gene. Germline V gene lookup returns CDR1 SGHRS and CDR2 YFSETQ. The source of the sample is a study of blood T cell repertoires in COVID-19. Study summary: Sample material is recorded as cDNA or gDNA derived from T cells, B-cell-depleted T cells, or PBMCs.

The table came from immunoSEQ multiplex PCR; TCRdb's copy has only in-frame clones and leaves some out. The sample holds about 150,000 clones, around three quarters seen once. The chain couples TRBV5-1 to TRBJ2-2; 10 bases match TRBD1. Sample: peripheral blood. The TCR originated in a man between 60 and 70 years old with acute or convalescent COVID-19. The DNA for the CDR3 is TGCGCCAGCAGAACCGGGACAGGGGTCACCGGGGAGCTGTTTTTT. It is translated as CASRTGTGVTGELFF.